The entry below describes one T cell receptor beta chain. Trimming shortened V by 1 base and J by 5 bases, and 9 bases separated the two germline ends. CDR3 length equals 13 residues. CDR1 and CDR2 (germline): SGHTA, FQGTGA. The data were obtained in a study of blood T cell repertoires in COVID-19. The overall study: Samples of COVID-19 (acute and convalescent) were obtained from the United States, Italy and Spain. PBMCs, B-cell-depleted T cells, or T cells provided the cDNA or gDNA that made up the material.

In Seattle, patients joined the study during active infection and were tracked longitudinally. Produced via immunoSEQ multiplex PCR; TCRdb's table is partial and in-frame only. The profile shows a few hundred thousand clones, 75% to 90% of them singletons. Sample: peripheral blood. This TCR came from a woman aged 55-70 years with COVID-19, enrolled during active disease. This chain connects TRBV7-3 to TRBJ2-7; D may be TRBD2 (5 bases). In DNA, the CDR3 is TGTGCCAGCAGCTTAAGTTTCGGGGACGAGCAGTACTTC. Its protein is CASSLSFGDEQYF.